What follows are 20 T cell receptor beta chains derived from one specimen sequenced in a study of OX40 agonist ivuxolimab in advanced cancers. TCRdb keeps only in-frame clones here, not all; method: immunoSEQ multiplex PCR. The data hold about 54,000 clones, with approximately 85% observed a single time. Material: CD4+ or CD8+ T cells sorted from blood, obtained in a trial of the OX40 agonist ivuxolimab. These receptors originate from an adult with an advanced solid tumor such as melanoma, head and neck, liver or kidney cancer.

This clone came up a few times. This rearrangement joins TRBV9 to TRBJ2-1; TRBD1 or TRBD2 may be the D gene (6 bases each). V dropped 3 bases and J dropped 0 bases, with 13 bases sitting between them. This CDR3 comprises 16 residues. Germline V gives CDR1 SGDLS, CDR2 YYNGEE. DNA of the CDR3: TGTGCCAGCAGCGAGGCCGGGGGCCTCTCCTACAATGAGCAGTTCTTC. Translation gives CASSEAGGLSYNEQFF. The variable domain in full, with the rest retrieved from reference TRBV9 and TRBJ2-1, is DSGVTQTPKHLITATGQRVTLRCSPRSGDLSVYWYQQSLDQGLQFLIQYYNGEERAKGNILERFSAQQFPDLHSELNLSSLELGDSALYFCASSEAGGLSYNEQFFGPGTRLTVL.

This chain links TRBV29-1 with TRBJ2-1; D remains ambiguous. The V end was cut by 7 bases, the J end by 5 bases, with 9 bases between. This CDR3 has 11 amino acids. Germline CDR1 reads SQVTM; CDR2 reads ANQGSEA. The CDR3 DNA sequence: TGCAGCGGTATAGAGGACAATGAGCAGTTCTTC. As protein: CSGIEDNEQFF.

The V gene is TRBV4-1, the J gene TRBJ2-7, with D possibly called TRBD1 or TRBD2 (5 bases each). Germline V gives CDR1 MGHRA, CDR2 YSYEKL. V was shortened by 0 bases and J by 2 bases, with 20 bases between the two germline ends. The CDR3 covers 18 residues. The CDR3 DNA reads TGCGCCAGCAGCCAAGATCGGGACGGTTCGTACCGGCCCTACGAGCAGTACTTC. Translation gives CASSQDRDGSYRPYEQYF.

The V and J genes are TRBV7-2 and TRBJ2-7, with a tentative D call TRBD2 (5 bases). The CDR3 runs 15 residues. Trimming shortened V by 2 bases and J by 2 bases, and 13 bases separated the two germline ends. Germline CDR1 and CDR2: SGHTA and FQGNSA. The CDR3 coding sequence is TGTGCCAGCAGCTTAAACCCCATCGGGACCTACGAGCAGTACTTC. Amino acids: CASSLNPIGTYEQYF.

The gene calls are TRBV5-1 and TRBJ2-5, with a possible D match to TRBD2 (5 bases). The CDR3 runs 16 residues. The germline V gene has CDR1 SGHRS and CDR2 YFSETQ. V was pared by 3 bases and J by 0 bases, with 15 bases between. CDR3 amino acids: CASSSGGSIHQETQYF. CDR3 in DNA: TGCGCCAGCAGCTCCGGAGGCAGCATACACCAAGAGACCCAGTACTTC.

The genes are TRBV9 and TRBJ2-3; TRBD2 agrees at 8 bases. This CDR3 is 18 amino acids long. CDR1 SGDLS and CDR2 YYNGEE come from the germline V gene. V shed 3 bases and J 0 bases; nucleotides not matched to a gene: 12. Written as DNA, the CDR3 is TGTGCCAGCAGCGCCCGTAGCGGGAAACTTCCTAGCACAGATACGCAGTATTTT. Translation: CASSARSGKLPSTDTQYF.

This clone was recorded a few times. This chain connects TRBV19 to TRBJ1-5; D might be TRBD1 (5 bases). The length of the CDR3 is 15 residues. Trimming stripped 4 bases from V and 5 bases from J, with 15 bases between. The germline gives CDR1 LNHDA, CDR2 SQIVND (reference sequence). The CDR3 reads CASSKVGGMDQPQHF. The DNA for the CDR3 is TGTGCCAGTAGTAAGGTCGGGGGGATGGATCAGCCCCAGCATTTT.

This chain uses TRBV6-1 with TRBJ1-6; D ambiguous. Germline loops: CDR1 MNHNS, CDR2 SASEGT. Trimming shortened V by 5 bases and J by 7 bases, and 15 bases separated the two germline ends. The CDR3 extends over 15 amino acids. The CDR3 sequence is CASSSDSIRNSPLHF. The DNA for the CDR3 is TGTGCCAGCAGTTCGGATAGCATACGAAATTCACCCCTCCACTTT.

The V and J genes are TRBV30 and TRBJ2-1; 15 nucleotides match TRBD2. Germline values: CDR1 GTSNPN, CDR2 SVGIG (reference sequence). The CDR3 sequence is 16 residues long. V shed 4 bases and J 8 bases; nucleotides not matched to a gene: 9. CDR3 sequence: CAWTLGLAGGPDEQFF. CDR3 bases: TGTGCCTGGACCCTAGGACTAGCGGGAGGGCCGGATGAGCAGTTCTTC. The complete variable domain, with remaining parts taken from reference TRBV30 and TRBJ2-1, reads SQTIHQWPATLVQPVGSPLSLECTVEGTSNPNLYWYRQAAGRGLQLLFYSVGIGQISSEVPQNLSASRPQDRQFILSSKKLLLSDSGFYLCAWTLGLAGGPDEQFFGPGTRLTVL.

This chain uses TRBV7-2 with TRBJ2-2; the D gene is possibly TRBD1 (6 bases). The CDR3 contains 14 residues. Germline values: CDR1 SGHTA, CDR2 FQGNSA. The V end lost 3 bases, the J end lost 4 bases, and 9 bases lay between the germline ends. CDR3 amino acids: CASSFNRVTGELFF. CDR3 nucleotides: TGTGCCAGCAGCTTCAACAGGGTCACCGGGGAGCTGTTTTTT. The full variable domain, rest sourced from reference TRBV7-2 and TRBJ2-2, is GAGVSQSPSNKVTEKGKDVELRCDPISGHTALYWYRQSLGQGLEFLIYFQGNSAPDKSGLPSDRFSAERTGGSVSTLTIQRTQQEDSAVYLCASSFNRVTGELFFGEGSRLTVL.

The chain combines TRBV2 with TRBJ1-4; 7 bases line up with TRBD1. The CDR3 spans 14 residues. The germline V gene has CDR1 SNHLY and CDR2 FYNNEI. Trimming took 6 bases from V and 3 from J; bases not matched to a gene: 4. CDR3 residues: CASRNRGANEKLFF. The CDR3 nucleotides read TGTGCCAGCAGGAACAGGGGTGCTAATGAAAAACTGTTTTTT.

This rearrangement joins TRBV19 to TRBJ2-1, with 7 bases fitting TRBD1. The CDR3 totals 15 residues. Germline CDR1 and CDR2: LNHDA and SQIVND (reference sequence). J lost 5 bases, V lost 3 bases, and 7 bases had no gene match. The CDR3 bases are TGTGCCAGTAGTATTGAGGGGGCGAAGAACAATGAGCAGTTCTTC. This codes for CASSIEGAKNNEQFF.

Only one count was recorded for this clone. The chain joins TRBV5-4 to TRBJ1-1; TRBD1 agrees at 7 bases. The J segment lost 1 base and the V segment lost 3 bases, leaving 9 bases of the junction unmatched. Germline V gene sequence: CDR1 SGHNT, CDR2 YYREEE (reference sequence). The CDR3 has 16 residues. The CDR3 loop is CASSSTRRTGNTEAFF. In DNA form, the CDR3 reads TGTGCCAGCAGCTCCACCCGGAGGACAGGGAACACTGAAGCTTTCTTT.

The V gene is TRBV5-6, the J gene TRBJ2-1; D is perhaps TRBD2 (5 bases). CDR1 and CDR2 from the germline V gene are SGHDT and YYEEEE. The CDR3 is 15 residues long. The germline V and J ends were trimmed by 2 bases and 5 bases, with 14 bases remaining between them. The CDR3 nucleotides are TGTGCCAGCAGCTTTCGAGAGGGCGCTAACAATGAGCAGTTCTTC. Translated: CASSFREGANNEQFF.

DNA for the CDR3: TGTGCCAGCAGCTTAGACACCGGGGAGCTGTTTTTT. It encodes CASSLDTGELFF. This chain connects TRBV7-8 to TRBJ2-2; D unclear. V dropped 1 base and J dropped 3 bases, with 0 bases sitting between them. Germline-derived CDR1 and CDR2 are SGHVS and FQNEAQ. This CDR3 is 12 amino acids long.

V and J are TRBV29-1 and TRBJ1-4; no reliable D call. Looked up from germline, CDR1 is SQVTM and CDR2 is ANQGSEA. V lost 4 bases, J lost 3 bases, and 9 bases lay in between. The CDR3 covers 13 residues. The DNA for the CDR3 is TGCAGCGTTGGCTCTGTGGCTAATGAAAAACTGTTTTTT. This translates into CSVGSVANEKLFF.

The V call is TRBV4-1, the J call TRBJ1-2, with 7 nucleotides matching TRBD1. Per germline, CDR1 MGHRA and CDR2 YSYEKL. Trimming cost V 5 bases and J 2 bases; bases outside gene matches: 8. The CDR3 has 15 amino acids. The CDR3 spells CASSTRTGLNYGYTF. For the CDR3, the DNA is TGCGCCAGCAGCACACGGACAGGACTAAACTATGGCTACACCTTC.

The rearrangement uses TRBV19 and TRBJ2-3, with 7 nucleotides matching TRBD1. Germline CDR1 is LNHDA and CDR2 is SQIVND (reference sequence). After removal of 4 bases from V and 4 bases from J, the junction contained 11 bases not matched to a gene. This CDR3 region has 16 residues. The CDR3 nucleotides are TGTGCCAGTAGTACCTGGGAAGGGGGCAACCCAGATACGCAGTATTTT. This sequence encodes CASSTWEGGNPDTQYF.

The chain couples TRBV7-2 to TRBJ2-1; D might be TRBD1 (6 bases). The CDR3 extends over 13 amino acids. Germline V gene sequence: CDR1 SGHTA, CDR2 FQGNSA. Trimming cost V 10 bases and J 2 bases, with 12 bases left between them. CDR3 coding DNA: TGTGCCACCTCGGGACAAGCCTACAATGAGCAGTTCTTC. Translating it yields CATSGQAYNEQFF.

The V and J genes are TRBV11-2 and TRBJ2-5; 10 bases are a match to TRBD1. Germline V CDR1 and CDR2: SGHAT, FQNNGV. Trimming cost V 4 bases and J 3 bases; bases outside gene matches: 5. The CDR3 extends over 15 amino acids. CDR3 amino acids: CASSSAGTGEETQYF. As DNA, the CDR3 is TGTGCCAGCAGCTCCGCCGGGACAGGGGAAGAGACCCAGTACTTC.